What follows are 28 T cell receptor beta chains derived from one specimen sequenced in a study of blood T cell dynamics during melanoma immunotherapy. Time point defined: pre-treatment baseline. Produced via immunoSEQ multiplex PCR; TCRdb's table is partial and in-frame only. The sample records over 15,000 clones, roughly 80% being singletons. The sequenced sample was blood, obtained from a patient treated with checkpoint blockade. These receptors came from a human donor with melanoma.

Only a few counts were recorded for this clone. J is TRBJ2-7 and V is TRBV7-2; D remains ambiguous. Trimming took 1 base from V and 3 from J, leaving 7 bases between them. This CDR3 has 13 amino acids. Germline-derived CDR1 and CDR2 are SGHTA and FQGNSA. Written as DNA, the CDR3 is TGTGCCAGCAGCTTAGTGGCAAACTACGAGCAGTACTTC. It codes for CASSLVANYEQYF.

The rearrangement links TRBV4-1 to TRBJ2-2, with D hard to call. The CDR3 is 14 residues long. Germline lookup yields CDR1 MGHRA and CDR2 YSYEKL. Trimming pared 0 bases from V and 7 bases from J, leaving 9 bases between. The CDR3 reads CASSQEYGSGELFF. CDR3 in DNA: TGCGCCAGCAGCCAAGAGTACGGAAGCGGGGAGCTGTTTTTT.

This clone was detected once. The chain couples TRBV27 to TRBJ2-7; the D gene is possibly TRBD2 (5 bases). V was clipped by 2 bases and J by 4 bases, with 12 bases between them. This CDR3 comprises 14 residues. CDR1 is MNHEY, CDR2 SMNVEV, per germline (reference sequence). The CDR3 DNA reads as TGTGCCAGCAGTTTAGGCAGGAGAGGGTACGAGCAGTACTTC. Protein: CASSLGRRGYEQYF.

The chain carries TRBV29-1 and TRBJ1-1; D unresolved. Trimming cost V 7 bases and J 4 bases, with 16 bases left between them. Per the germline V gene, CDR1 is SQVTM and CDR2 is ANQGSEA. The CDR3 has 13 residues. DNA for the CDR3: TGCAGCGCTGGCGGAGGGAGGTTCACTGAAGCTTTCTTT. Protein sequence: CSAGGGRFTEAFF. Variable domain in full (rest from reference TRBV29-1 and TRBJ1-1): SAVISQKPSRDICQRGTSLTIQCQVDSQVTMMFWYRQQPGQSLTLIATANQGSEATYESGFVIDKFPISRPNLTFSTLTVSNMSPEDSSIYLCSAGGGRFTEAFFGQGTRLTVV.

This clone was counted between two and nine times. The V call is TRBV5-4, the J call TRBJ2-2; 7 nucleotides match TRBD2. V gave up 6 bases and J gave up 2 bases; unmatched junction bases: 7. Germline-derived CDR1 and CDR2 are SGHNT and YYREEE (reference sequence). The CDR3 has 15 residues. CDR3 sequence reads: CASTDAGVNTGELFF. The DNA for the CDR3 is TGTGCCAGCACCGACGCGGGAGTCAACACCGGGGAGCTGTTTTTT.

V is TRBV7-3 and J is TRBJ1-1; unclear D gene. Germline-derived CDR1 and CDR2 are SGHTA and FQGTGA. V was shortened by 3 bases and J by 1 base, with 6 bases between the two germline ends. The CDR3 sequence is 13 residues long. In DNA form, the CDR3 reads TGTGCCAGCAGCTTGAACAGGAACACTGAAGCTTTCTTT. It translates to CASSLNRNTEAFF.

The genes are TRBV10-3 and TRBJ2-1; 9 bases are a match to TRBD2. The germline V gene encodes CDR1 ENHRY and CDR2 SYGVKD. Unmatched junction bases numbered 8, after V lost 11 bases and J lost 3 bases. The CDR3 contains 14 residues. The DNA for the CDR3 is TGTGCCTCCGGAGCGGGAGGAAACTACAATGAGCAGTTCTTC. Translated: CASGAGGNYNEQFF.

This rearrangement joins TRBV19 to TRBJ2-2; 7 bases line up with TRBD1. CDR3 length equals 14 residues. Germline CDR1 LNHDA, CDR2 SQIVND (reference sequence). With V trimmed by 4 bases and J by 4 bases, 3 bases remained unmatched. The CDR3 DNA follows: TGTGCCAGTAGTACCGGACAGGCCACCGGGGAGCTGTTTTTT. Amino acid sequence: CASSTGQATGELFF.

The gene calls are TRBV19 and TRBJ1-1; the D is unclear. Germline V CDR1 and CDR2: LNHDA, SQIVND (reference sequence). This CDR3 spans 14 amino acids. V was shortened by 3 bases and J by 5 bases, with 13 bases between the two germline ends. The CDR3: CASSIAGMYTEAFF. CDR3 nucleotide sequence: TGTGCCAGTAGTATTGCCGGGATGTATACTGAAGCTTTCTTT.

The genes are TRBV5-4 and TRBJ2-2; the match to TRBD2 covers 14 bases. CDR1 SGHNT and CDR2 YYREEE come from the germline V gene (reference sequence). This CDR3 has 16 residues. V trimming: 4 bases; J trimming: 7 bases; junction bases outside the gene matches: 6. This CDR3 is CASSLGLAGASGELFF. CDR3 coding DNA: TGTGCCAGCAGCCTGGGACTAGCGGGAGCAAGCGGGGAGCTGTTTTTT.

The V and J genes are TRBV4-3 and TRBJ2-1; TRBD2 might be the D (6 bases). This CDR3 has 20 residues. The ends were cut back, 8 bases at V and 1 base at J, with 30 bases in the middle. The germline V gene encodes CDR1 LGHNA and CDR2 YSLEER. CDR3: CASSQGNGRDHPTSYNEQFF. The CDR3 DNA reads as TGCGCCAGCTCCCAAGGAAACGGGCGGGACCACCCCACTTCCTACAATGAGCAGTTCTTC.

The rearrangement links TRBV7-8 to TRBJ2-1, with 9 bases aligning to TRBD2. CDR1 and CDR2 from the germline V gene are SGHVS and FQNEAQ. V shed 5 bases, J shed 6 bases, and the junction held 8 bases outside the gene matches. This CDR3 comprises 15 residues. CDR3 region: CASSNLAGQGNEQFF. CDR3 sequence (DNA): TGTGCCAGCAGCAACCTAGCGGGGCAAGGCAATGAGCAGTTCTTC.

The chain is built from TRBV28 and TRBJ1-2; D gene unclear. The V end was cut by 10 bases, the J end by 6 bases, with 21 bases between. Germline CDR1 is MDHEN and CDR2 is SYDVKM. This CDR3 spans 14 amino acids. The CDR3 reads CATPGDTEVNGYTF. CDR3 nucleotide sequence: TGTGCCACTCCCGGTGATACCGAGGTAAATGGCTACACCTTC.

The chain links TRBV30 to TRBJ2-5, with D unresolved. Trimming removed 2 bases from V and 0 bases from J, with 4 bases in between. Germline V gene lookup returns CDR1 GTSNPN and CDR2 SVGIG (reference sequence). The CDR3 covers 12 residues. CDR3 in DNA: TGTGCCTGGAGTTACAACCAAGAGACCCAGTACTTC. This encodes CAWSYNQETQYF.

The V and J genes are TRBV12-5 and TRBJ2-5, with D unresolved. Germline V gives CDR1 LGHNT, CDR2 FRNRAP. Trimming took off 2 bases at V and 5 bases at J, with 3 bases between the two ends. The length of the CDR3 is 11 residues. DNA of the CDR3: TGTGCTAGTGGTTTGCGGGAGACCCAGTACTTC. It yields the protein CASGLRETQYF.

The rearrangement uses TRBV14 and TRBJ2-6; 7 bases are shared with TRBD1. Germline assignment: CDR1 SGHDN and CDR2 FVKESK. Germline trimming cut 4 bases from V and 4 bases from J; bases unmatched to any gene: 4. This CDR3 has 15 amino acids. CDR3 region: CASSPTGAGANVLTF. The CDR3 nucleotides are TGTGCCAGCAGCCCTACAGGGGCCGGGGCCAACGTCCTGACTTTC.

This clone showed up just a few times. The genes are TRBV28 and TRBJ2-7, with 9 bases aligning to TRBD2. Germline V gene data show CDR1 as MDHEN and CDR2 as SYDVKM. The CDR3 has 13 amino acids. V was clipped by 8 bases and J by 2 bases; unmatched bases: 4. The CDR3 spells CASFSGRAYEQYF. The CDR3 nucleotides read TGTGCCAGCTTTAGCGGGAGAGCCTACGAGCAGTACTTC.

The chain joins TRBV21-1 to TRBJ1-2; the D call in the table, TRBD1, was not verified against the DNA. TRBV21-1 is noted as a pseudogene. CDR3 length: 17 amino acids. In DNA form, the CDR3 reads TGTGCCAGCAGTTACAGGACAGAGATGAAAACTGACTATGGCTACACCTTC. It yields the protein CASSYRTEMKTDYGYTF.

Note on this clone: Sequence at one end of the junction differs from germline and may be a read error. The chain is built from TRBV6-4 and TRBJ2-7, with D possibly being TRBD1 (6 bases). This CDR3 contains 13 residues. From germline, CDR1 is MRHNA and CDR2 SNTAGT. CDR3 in DNA: TGTGCCAGCAAAAAGGGACACCTCTACGAGCAGCACTTC. Translating gives CASKKGHLYEQHF.

The chain uses TRBV27 and TRBJ1-5; D gene unclear. Germline CDR1 reads MNHEY; CDR2 reads SMNVEV (reference sequence). V lost 2 bases and J lost 3, with 8 bases in between. The CDR3 contains 14 residues. DNA of the CDR3: TGTGCCAGCAGTTTAGGGAGGAACAATCAGCCCCAGCATTTT. This encodes CASSLGRNNQPQHF.

This sequence joins TRBV7-6 and TRBJ2-5, with D possibly being TRBD1 (5 bases). The germline CDR1 and CDR2 sequences are SGHVS and FNYEAQ. With 1 base removed from V and 5 bases from J, the gap between germline ends came to 8 bases. This CDR3 is built from 13 residues. In nucleotides, the CDR3 is TGTGCCAGCAGCTTAGTAGGGGATGAGACCCAGTACTTC. This translates into CASSLVGDETQYF.

The rearrangement uses TRBV2 and TRBJ2-2; no reliable D call. The V gene lost 0 bases and the J gene lost 3 bases, with 5 bases spanning the gap. Germline values: CDR1 SNHLY, CDR2 FYNNEI. CDR3 length: 14 amino acids. The CDR3 reads CASSEALYTGELFF. In DNA form, the CDR3 reads TGTGCCAGCAGTGAAGCGCTCTACACCGGGGAGCTGTTTTTT.

The V call is TRBV6-5, the J call TRBJ1-1; 7 bases agree with TRBD1. CDR1 and CDR2 (germline): MNHEY, SVGAGI. CDR3 size: 15 residues. V dropped 5 bases and J dropped 8; count of bases not matched to a gene: 14. The CDR3 nucleotides read TGTGCCAGCAGTGCTACAGGGGTCGATCGTAGAGAAGCTTTCTTT. Amino acids: CASSATGVDRREAFF.

The V call is TRBV14, the J call TRBJ2-7; the D gene is possibly TRBD2 (6 bases). V was shortened by 2 bases and J by 6 bases, with 17 bases between the two germline ends. This CDR3 spans 15 amino acids. Germline V gives CDR1 SGHDN, CDR2 FVKESK. The CDR3 DNA sequence: TGTGCCAGCAGCCAATACGGGAGCCCCGTGGGCGAGCAGTACTTC. This sequence encodes CASSQYGSPVGEQYF. The full variable domain, in which reference TRBV14 and TRBJ2-7 provide the parts outside the CDR3, is EAGVTQFPSHSVIEKGQTVTLRCDPISGHDNLYWYRRVMGKEIKFLLHFVKESKQDESGMPNNRFLAERTGGTYSTLKVQPAELEDSGVYFCASSQYGSPVGEQYFGPGTRLTVT.

V and J are TRBV9 and TRBJ2-1; no clear D gene. Looked up from germline, CDR1 is SGDLS and CDR2 is YYNGEE. The CDR3 covers 15 residues. The ends were cut back, 0 bases at V and 4 bases at J, with 11 bases in the middle. CDR3 sequence (DNA): TGTGCCAGCAGCGTAGAGGCTAGGCGATACAATGAGCAGTTCTTC. Protein sequence: CASSVEARRYNEQFF.

This clone was observed a few times. This chain uses TRBV7-3 with TRBJ2-7; TRBD1 matches at 9 bases. Germline trimming cut 5 bases from V and 3 bases from J; bases unmatched to any gene: 2. The CDR3 is 13 amino acids. From germline, CDR1 is SGHTA and CDR2 FQGTGA. Here the CDR3 reads CASSRGQGYEQYF. Written as DNA, the CDR3 is TGTGCCAGCAGCCGGGGACAGGGCTACGAGCAGTACTTC. The full variable domain, completed using reference TRBV7-3 and TRBJ2-7, is GAGVSQTPSNKVTEKGKYVELRCDPISGHTALYWYRQSLGQGPEFLIYFQGTGAADDSGLPNDRFFAVRPEGSVSTLKIQRTERGDSAVYLCASSRGQGYEQYFGPGTRLTVT.

V and J are TRBV11-3 and TRBJ1-5, with 7 bases fitting TRBD1. After removal of 5 bases from V and 3 bases from J, the junction contained 10 bases not matched to a gene. Germline V gene data show CDR1 as SGHNT and CDR2 as YENEEA. This CDR3 has 16 amino acids. CDR3 amino acids: CASSPGRDRVNQPQHF. The CDR3 nucleotides are TGTGCCAGCAGCCCCGGGCGAGACAGGGTCAATCAGCCCCAGCATTTT.

The chain has TRBV28 and TRBJ2-3; 10 bases are a match to TRBD2. Germline V gene data show CDR1 as MDHEN and CDR2 as SYDVKM. The CDR3 is 15 amino acids. V shed 6 bases and J 7 bases; nucleotides not matched to a gene: 10. CDR3 sequence: CASSTPSGRINTQYF. CDR3 coding DNA: TGTGCCAGCAGCACTCCTAGCGGGAGAATTAATACGCAGTATTTT. Full variable domain (outside the CDR3, taken from reference TRBV28 and TRBJ2-3): DVKVTQSSRYLVKRTGEKVFLECVQDMDHENMFWYRQDPGLGLRLIYFSYDVKMKEKGDIPEGYSVSREKKERFSLILESASTNQTSMYLCASSTPSGRINTQYFGPGTRLTVL.